This T cell receptor (beta chain) was recovered during a study of shared clonotypes between healthy human individuals. Here immunoSEQ multiplex PCR was the method, and the copy in TCRdb shows in-frame clones only, minus some. The sample records some 480,000 clones, 70% to 80% being singletons. The length of the CDR3 is 17 residues. V trimming: 4 bases; J trimming: 0 bases; junction bases outside the gene matches: 8. The germline V gene has CDR1 SNHLY and CDR2 FYNNEI. This clone was counted a few times. The sample was PBMCs. J is TRBJ2-1 and V is TRBV2, with 8 bases fitting TRBD2. This receptor was identified in a woman in her 40s in good health. Some clones in this sample may be carry-over from other donors' samples. CDR3 nucleotides: TGTGCCAGCAGTGGTTTGGAGAGCGGGAGCTCCTACAATGAGCAGTTCTTC. This codes for CASSGLESGSSYNEQFF.